These T cell receptor beta chains were read from a single sample in a study of cytomegalovirus exposure and HLA in healthy donors. Method: immunoSEQ multiplex PCR; TCRdb's copy keeps in-frame clones and lacks some. The table shows nearly 80,000 clones, with 93% occurring only once. The sample consisted of PBMCs. Every receptor here comes from a woman younger than 45 in good health and CMV-seronegative. The CDR3 runs from the conserved cysteine through the conserved F or W. Each record gives: V gene, clone size, J gene, D gene, CDR3 protein, CDR3 DNA. The D gene is left open where the match is weak. A clone size is listed for some rows: how often the clone was seen (once, few, many), or a class if it is expanded.

v_gene: TRBV4-2; abundance: medium-sized; j_gene: TRBJ1-4; d_gene: -; CDR3aa: CASSQEGVELFF; CDR3nt: TGTGCCAGCAGCCAAGAAGGGGTAGAACTGTTTTTT
v_gene: TRBV30; abundance: -; j_gene: TRBJ1-2; d_gene: -; CDR3aa: CAWAARGGGGYTF; CDR3nt: TGTGCCTGGGCAGCAAGGGGTGGGGGGGGCTACACCTTC
v_gene: TRBV29-1; abundance: -; j_gene: TRBJ2-7; d_gene: TRBD2; CDR3aa: CSVGTSGRYEQYF; CDR3nt: TGCAGCGTTGGGACTAGCGGGAGGTACGAGCAGTACTTC
v_gene: TRBV6-5; abundance: -; j_gene: TRBJ1-1; d_gene: TRBD1; CDR3aa: CASSYSKGASEAFF; CDR3nt: TGTGCCAGCAGTTACTCGAAGGGGGCCAGTGAAGCTTTCTTT
v_gene: TRBV30; abundance: -; j_gene: TRBJ2-2; d_gene: TRBD1; CDR3aa: CALATGGRELFF; CDR3nt: TGTGCCCTGGCGACAGGGGGCCGGGAGCTGTTTTTT
v_gene: TRBV30; abundance: once; j_gene: TRBJ1-5; d_gene: -; CDR3aa: CAWSFLQGNNQPQHF; CDR3nt: TGTGCCTGGAGTTTCTTACAGGGAAACAATCAGCCCCAGCATTTT
v_gene: TRBV28; abundance: -; j_gene: TRBJ1-1; d_gene: -; CDR3aa: CASRGTIRNTEAFF; CDR3nt: TGTGCCAGCAGGGGGACAATACGCAACACTGAAGCTTTCTTT
v_gene: TRBV7-8; abundance: -; j_gene: TRBJ1-6; d_gene: -; CDR3aa: CASSLASGVNSPLHF; CDR3nt: TGTGCCAGCAGCTTAGCGTCAGGGGTTAATTCACCCCTCCACTTT
v_gene: TRBV7-9; abundance: -; j_gene: TRBJ1-2; d_gene: -; CDR3aa: CASSLARGAGGYTF; CDR3nt: TGTGCCAGCAGCTTAGCGCGGGGGGCAGGCGGCTACACCTTC
v_gene: TRBV9; abundance: -; j_gene: TRBJ1-1; d_gene: TRBD1; CDR3aa: CASTKGQQNTEAFF; CDR3nt: TGTGCCAGCACCAAGGGACAGCAGAACACTGAAGCTTTCTTT
v_gene: TRBV6-1; abundance: few; j_gene: TRBJ1-2; d_gene: -; CDR3aa: CASSGFAWAGPRANYGYTF; CDR3nt: TGTGCCAGCAGTGGCTTCGCGTGGGCAGGGCCTCGAGCTAACTATGGCTACACCTTC
v_gene: TRBV18; abundance: once; j_gene: TRBJ1-1; d_gene: TRBD1; CDR3aa: CASSPPRAGGMNTEAFF; CDR3nt: TGTGCCAGCTCACCACCGAGGGCAGGGGGCATGAACACTGAAGCTTTCTTT
v_gene: TRBV6-1; abundance: once; j_gene: TRBJ2-6; d_gene: TRBD1; CDR3aa: CASSAHRGSGANVLTF; CDR3nt: TGTGCCAGCAGTGCCCACAGGGGCTCTGGGGCCAACGTCCTGACTTTC
v_gene: TRBV29-1; abundance: -; j_gene: TRBJ1-4; d_gene: -; CDR3aa: CSVGKQNDEKLFF; CDR3nt: TGCAGCGTTGGGAAACAGAATGATGAAAAACTGTTTTTT
v_gene: TRBV9; abundance: -; j_gene: TRBJ2-3; d_gene: TRBD2; CDR3aa: CASSRAGGLSRTDTQYF; CDR3nt: TGTGCCAGCAGCCGAGCGGGGGGGCTGTCACGGACAGATACGCAGTATTTT
v_gene: TRBV7-2; abundance: -; j_gene: TRBJ1-2; d_gene: -; CDR3aa: CASSLVVSGVGNGYTF; CDR3nt: TGTGCCAGCAGCTTAGTGGTATCGGGGGTTGGAAATGGCTACACCTTC
v_gene: TRBV6-5; abundance: -; j_gene: TRBJ2-2; d_gene: -; CDR3aa: CASSYNQRGTGELFF; CDR3nt: TGTGCCAGCAGTTATAACCAAAGAGGGACCGGGGAGCTGTTTTTT
v_gene: TRBV2; abundance: once; j_gene: TRBJ1-1; d_gene: -; CDR3aa: CASRNLRGLTEAFF; CDR3nt: TGTGCCAGCAGGAATCTCAGGGGTCTCACTGAAGCTTTCTTT
v_gene: TRBV5-4; abundance: once; j_gene: TRBJ2-5; d_gene: -; CDR3aa: CASSLDGQETQYF; CDR3nt: TGTGCCAGCAGCCTGGACGGCCAAGAGACCCAGTACTTC
v_gene: TRBV2; abundance: -; j_gene: TRBJ2-7; d_gene: -; CDR3aa: CASRFRGLVEQYF; CDR3nt: TGTGCCAGCAGGTTTCGGGGTTTAGTGGAGCAGTACTTC
v_gene: TRBV2; abundance: -; j_gene: TRBJ2-7; d_gene: -; CDR3aa: CASSGVRQTYEQYF; CDR3nt: TGTGCCAGCAGTGGGGTTAGACAGACCTACGAGCAGTACTTC
v_gene: TRBV6-4; abundance: -; j_gene: TRBJ2-2; d_gene: TRBD1; CDR3aa: CASSDIFQRTGGTGELFF; CDR3nt: TGTGCCAGCAGTGACATTTTCCAAAGGACAGGGGGCACCGGGGAGCTGTTTTTT
v_gene: TRBV7-2; abundance: -; j_gene: TRBJ2-3; d_gene: TRBD2; CDR3aa: CASSPGLAGGLRDTQYF; CDR3nt: TGTGCCAGCAGCCCCGGACTAGCGGGAGGGCTCCGAGATACGCAGTATTTT
v_gene: TRBV9; abundance: -; j_gene: TRBJ2-3; d_gene: -; CDR3aa: CASSVRESTDTQYF; CDR3nt: TGTGCCAGCAGCGTGAGGGAAAGCACAGATACGCAGTATTTT
v_gene: TRBV19; abundance: once; j_gene: TRBJ1-1; d_gene: TRBD1; CDR3aa: CASTSTGGAEAFF; CDR3nt: TGTGCCAGTACCTCGACAGGGGGGGCTGAAGCTTTCTTT
v_gene: TRBV15; abundance: -; j_gene: TRBJ1-1; d_gene: -; CDR3aa: CATSRSVSETEAFF; CDR3nt: TGTGCCACCAGCAGGTCGGTATCGGAGACTGAAGCTTTCTTT
v_gene: TRBV18; abundance: -; j_gene: TRBJ1-3; d_gene: TRBD1; CDR3aa: CASSPTQGARHSGNTIYF; CDR3nt: TGTGCCAGCTCACCTACTCAGGGGGCGCGGCACTCTGGAAACACCATATATTTT
v_gene: TRBV9; abundance: -; j_gene: TRBJ2-1; d_gene: TRBD2; CDR3aa: CASSAPGTSVNNEQFF; CDR3nt: TGTGCCAGCAGCGCCCCCGGGACTAGCGTCAACAATGAGCAGTTCTTC
v_gene: TRBV7-3; abundance: -; j_gene: TRBJ2-3; d_gene: -; CDR3aa: CASSLTSGRTDTQYF; CDR3nt: TGTGCCAGCAGCTTAACTAGCGGCCGTACAGATACGCAGTATTTT
v_gene: TRBV11-3; abundance: -; j_gene: TRBJ2-1; d_gene: TRBD1; CDR3aa: CASSQKKGTGLNEQFF; CDR3nt: TGTGCCAGCAGCCAAAAGAAGGGGACAGGGCTGAATGAGCAGTTCTTC
v_gene: TRBV6-1; abundance: -; j_gene: TRBJ1-5; d_gene: -; CDR3aa: CASSLKGSGQPQHF; CDR3nt: TGTGCCAGCAGTTTGAAAGGGAGCGGTCAGCCCCAGCATTTT
v_gene: TRBV5-4; abundance: -; j_gene: TRBJ2-3; d_gene: TRBD2; CDR3aa: CASSIRLAGGPDTQYF; CDR3nt: TGTGCCAGCAGCATCCGACTAGCGGGAGGTCCAGATACGCAGTATTTT
v_gene: TRBV18; abundance: -; j_gene: TRBJ1-1; d_gene: TRBD1; CDR3aa: CASSPPSGQGNTEAFF; CDR3nt: TGTGCCAGCTCACCACCAAGCGGACAGGGGAACACTGAAGCTTTCTTT
v_gene: TRBV6-5; abundance: -; j_gene: TRBJ2-6; d_gene: -; CDR3aa: CASSYIVSGANVLTF; CDR3nt: TGTGCCAGCAGTTACATCGTATCTGGGGCCAACGTCCTGACTTTC
v_gene: TRBV6-5; abundance: -; j_gene: TRBJ2-3; d_gene: -; CDR3aa: CASRLKGYHTDTQYF; CDR3nt: TGTGCCAGCAGACTCAAGGGGTATCACACAGATACGCAGTATTTT
v_gene: TRBV12-5; abundance: -; j_gene: TRBJ1-1; d_gene: -; CDR3aa: CASGGAMNTEAFF; CDR3nt: TGTGCTAGTGGGGGGGCAATGAACACTGAAGCTTTCTTT
v_gene: TRBV4-1; abundance: -; j_gene: TRBJ2-1; d_gene: TRBD2; CDR3aa: CASSQENLAGLSYNEQFF; CDR3nt: TGCGCCAGCAGCCAAGAAAACTTAGCGGGGTTGTCCTACAATGAGCAGTTCTTC
v_gene: TRBV19; abundance: -; j_gene: TRBJ2-2; d_gene: -; CDR3aa: CASSILIGLPNTGELFF; CDR3nt: TGTGCCAGTAGTATTTTGATAGGACTCCCGAACACCGGGGAGCTGTTTTTT
v_gene: TRBV5-1; abundance: -; j_gene: TRBJ1-1; d_gene: -; CDR3aa: CASSLSTGEGTEAFF; CDR3nt: TGCGCCAGCAGCTTGTCGACGGGCGAGGGAACTGAAGCTTTCTTT
v_gene: TRBV28; abundance: -; j_gene: TRBJ1-5; d_gene: -; CDR3aa: CASSLLVWGRQGNQPQHF; CDR3nt: TGTGCCAGCAGTTTATTGGTATGGGGAAGACAGGGCAATCAGCCCCAGCATTTT
v_gene: TRBV9; abundance: -; j_gene: TRBJ1-2; d_gene: -; CDR3aa: CASYLDPTGTNYGYTF; CDR3nt: TGTGCCAGCTACCTCGATCCGACAGGAACTAACTATGGCTACACCTTC